This T cell receptor beta chain came from a study of a mutant IDH1 vaccine in newly diagnosed glioma. Study-wide background: Initiation of the vaccine course occurred 4-6 weeks after radiotherapy alone, or alongside temozolomide cycles. Pretreatment consisted of radiotherapy, temozolomide, or both, with most receiving both. Treated patients, averaging around 40 years, were about 60% male and around 40% female. Study-level points and caveats: Induction of immune responses by the vaccine occurred in about 93% of patients.

This CDR3 comprises 14 residues. Trimming removed 5 bases from V and 5 bases from J, with 16 bases in between. Germline V lookup: CDR1 SNHLY, CDR2 FYNNEI. For this clone: Its antigen is undetermined.

The time point here: week 23, last vaccination. Vaccinated patients received 300 ug of mutant IDH1 20-mer peptide per dose, with topical imiquimod. Libraries were prepared by immunoSEQ multiplex PCR; TCRdb keeps only in-frame clonotypes and omits some of them. Of 70,000 to 95,000 clones listed, around 83% are singletons. The sample here was PBMCs, taken from a glioma patient whose treatment included an IDH1 peptide vaccine. The chain couples TRBV2 to TRBJ2-7, with D perhaps being TRBD1 or TRBD2 (5 bases each). The sequence was obtained from a woman aged 45-59 years with glioma. This chain's CDR3 is CASSFSGTADEQYF. For the CDR3, the DNA is TGTGCCAGCAGTTTTTCCGGGACCGCCGACGAGCAGTACTTC.